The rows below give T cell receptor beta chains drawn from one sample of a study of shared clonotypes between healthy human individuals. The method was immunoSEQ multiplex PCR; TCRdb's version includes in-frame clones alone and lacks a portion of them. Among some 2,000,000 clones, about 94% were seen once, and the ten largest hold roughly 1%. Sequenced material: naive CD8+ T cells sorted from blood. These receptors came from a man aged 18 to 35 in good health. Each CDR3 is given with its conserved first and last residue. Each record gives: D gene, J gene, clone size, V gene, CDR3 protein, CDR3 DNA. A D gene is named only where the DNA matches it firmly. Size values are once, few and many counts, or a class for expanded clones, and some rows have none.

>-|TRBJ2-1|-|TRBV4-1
CASSHPSVYEQFF
TGCGCCAGCAGCCACCCTAGCGTCTATGAGCAGTTCTTC
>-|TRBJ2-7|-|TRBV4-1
CASSLNPLVGPSEQYF
TGCGCCAGCAGCCTAAACCCCCTTGTGGGCCCGTCCGAGCAGTACTTC
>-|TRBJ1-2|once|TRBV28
CASSFAVNYGYTF
TGTGCCAGCAGTTTTGCAGTTAACTATGGCTACACCTTC
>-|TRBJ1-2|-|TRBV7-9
CASSPPLPDGSVDYTF
TGTGCCAGCAGCCCGCCCTTACCCGACGGGAGTGTTGACTACACCTTC
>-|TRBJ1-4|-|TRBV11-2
CASSWWNSKATNEKLFF
TGTGCCAGCAGCTGGTGGAATTCAAAAGCAACTAATGAAAAACTGTTTTTT
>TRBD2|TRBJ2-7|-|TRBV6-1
CASSEMSQRGGSEQYF
TGTGCCAGCAGTGAAATGTCGCAGCGGGGGGGCTCGGAGCAGTACTTC
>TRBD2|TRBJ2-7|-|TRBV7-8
CASSPLAGGPNPYEQYF
TGTGCCAGCAGTCCCCTAGCGGGAGGGCCAAATCCTTACGAGCAGTACTTC
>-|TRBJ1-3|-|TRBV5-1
CASSLAVQTSGNTIYF
TGCGCCAGCAGCTTGGCCGTACAGACCTCTGGAAACACCATATATTTT
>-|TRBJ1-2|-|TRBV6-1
CASSGTEGINYGYTF
TGTGCCAGCAGTGGCACAGAAGGGATTAACTATGGCTACACCTTC
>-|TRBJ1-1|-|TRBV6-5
CASSYFSGLALTEAFF
TGTGCCAGCAGCTACTTTTCGGGCCTGGCACTCACTGAAGCTTTCTTT
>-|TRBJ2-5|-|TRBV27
CASSSLGGIAGTQYF
TGTGCCAGCAGTTCCTTAGGAGGAATCGCGGGGACCCAGTACTTC
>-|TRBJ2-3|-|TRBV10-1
CASSDHGAGTDTQYF
TGCGCCAGCAGTGATCACGGGGCGGGCACAGATACGCAGTATTTT
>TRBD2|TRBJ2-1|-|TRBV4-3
CASGDSGRVYNEQFF
TGCGCCAGCGGAGATAGCGGGAGGGTTTACAATGAGCAGTTCTTC
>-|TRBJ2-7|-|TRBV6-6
CASSNSSASYEQYF
TGTGCCAGCAGTAACTCTAGCGCTTCCTACGAGCAGTACTTC
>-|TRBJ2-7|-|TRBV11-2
CASSLSVSGEQYF
TGTGCCAGCAGCTTATCGGTGTCCGGCGAGCAGTACTTC
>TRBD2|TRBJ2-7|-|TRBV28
CASSPAGREGPYEQYF
TGTGCCAGCAGTCCCGCTGGACGGGAGGGCCCCTACGAGCAGTACTTC
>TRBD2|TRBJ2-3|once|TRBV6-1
CASRPSGGDTQYF
TGTGCCAGCAGGCCTAGCGGCGGAGATACGCAGTATTTT
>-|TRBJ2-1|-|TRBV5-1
CASSPKGQVPYNEQFF
TGCGCCAGCAGCCCCAAGGGGCAGGTCCCCTACAATGAGCAGTTCTTC
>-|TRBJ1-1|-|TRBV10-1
CASSESTDGEAFF
TGCGCCAGCAGTGAGTCGACCGACGGTGAAGCTTTCTTT
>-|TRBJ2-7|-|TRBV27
CASSPNSYEQYF
TGTGCCAGCAGCCCAAACTCCTACGAGCAGTACTTC
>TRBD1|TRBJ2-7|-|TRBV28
CASSHGGGQGAYEQYF
TGTGCCAGCAGTCATGGGGGCGGACAGGGAGCCTACGAGCAGTACTTC
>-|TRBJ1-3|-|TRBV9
CASSVGVGEEGTIYF
TGTGCCAGCAGCGTAGGCGTCGGGGAAGAGGGCACCATATATTTT
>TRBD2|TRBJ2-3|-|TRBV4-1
CASSQTSAQYF
TGCGCCAGCAGCCAAACTAGCGCGCAGTATTTT
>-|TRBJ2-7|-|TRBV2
CASRETLQASYEQYF
TGTGCCAGCAGGGAAACCCTACAGGCCTCCTACGAGCAGTACTTC
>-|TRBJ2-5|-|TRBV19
CASSIDRGSPETQYF
TGTGCCAGTAGTATAGACAGGGGAAGTCCAGAGACCCAGTACTTC
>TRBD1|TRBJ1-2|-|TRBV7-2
CASSIGTGYGYTF
TGTGCCAGCAGCATCGGGACAGGGTATGGCTACACCTTC
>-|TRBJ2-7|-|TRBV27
CASRPSSVHEQYF
TGTGCCAGCAGACCATCGTCAGTCCACGAGCAGTACTTC
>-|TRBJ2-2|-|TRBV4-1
CASSQEELGSTGELFF
TGCGCCAGCAGCCAAGAGGAGCTAGGGAGCACCGGGGAGCTGTTTTTT
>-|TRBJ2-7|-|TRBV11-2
CASSYALYEQYF
TGTGCCAGCAGTTACGCGCTCTACGAGCAGTACTTC
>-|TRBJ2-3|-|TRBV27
CASNPWGSGAPGTDTQYF
TGTGCCAGCAACCCCTGGGGTAGCGGAGCCCCGGGCACAGATACGCAGTATTTT
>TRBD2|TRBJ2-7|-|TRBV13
CASSFGLASYEQYF
TGTGCCAGCAGCTTCGGACTAGCCTCCTACGAGCAGTACTTC
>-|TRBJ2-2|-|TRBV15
CATSTHAPPTGELFF
TGTGCCACCAGTACCCACGCCCCCCCGACCGGGGAGCTGTTTTTT
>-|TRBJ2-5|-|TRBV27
CASSPLGWGAGETQYF
TGTGCCAGCAGTCCCCTCGGCTGGGGGGCCGGAGAGACCCAGTACTTC
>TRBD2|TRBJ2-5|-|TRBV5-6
CASSHRPSGSRETQYF
TGTGCCAGCAGCCACCGACCTAGCGGGAGTAGGGAGACCCAGTACTTC
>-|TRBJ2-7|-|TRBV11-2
CASSLVYYEQYF
TGTGCCAGCAGCCTGGTATATTACGAGCAGTACTTC